This entry lists 7 T cell receptor beta chains sequenced from one sample in a study of OX40 agonist ivuxolimab in advanced cancers. Data came from immunoSEQ multiplex PCR; TCRdb stores just in-frame clones and leaves some out. The sample lists 35,000 to 45,000 clones; 70% to 90% were seen once. The source was CD4+ or CD8+ T cells sorted from blood, collected in a trial of the OX40 agonist ivuxolimab. The receptors originated from an adult with an advanced solid tumor such as melanoma, head and neck, liver or kidney cancer.

The rearrangement uses TRBV4-3 and TRBJ2-3; 7 bases agree with TRBD1. From germline, CDR1 is LGHNA and CDR2 YSLEER. CDR3 length: 16 amino acids. V was pared by 0 bases and J by 2 bases, with 5 bases of the junction left unmatched. The CDR3 DNA is TGCGCCAGCAGCCAAGATGGGGGACAGTACACAGATACGCAGTATTTT. This translates into CASSQDGGQYTDTQYF.

For the CDR3, the DNA is TGTGCCAGCAGCAAAGGGGGGGTAAGAGGCTACACCTTC. Translation gives CASSKGGVRGYTF. This chain connects TRBV21-1 to TRBJ1-2. TRBV21-1 is a listed pseudogene. This CDR3 has 13 residues.

This clone was picked up a small number of times. The gene calls are TRBV6-1 and TRBJ2-1; 9 nucleotides match TRBD1. From germline, CDR1 is MNHNS and CDR2 SASEGT. J was trimmed by 9 bases and V by 4 bases; bases with no gene match: 4. The CDR3 spans 13 residues. CDR3 residues: CASSGDRAGEQFF. DNA for the CDR3: TGTGCCAGCAGTGGGGACAGGGCGGGTGAGCAGTTCTTC.

The V call is TRBV2, the J call TRBJ1-5; no definite D call. CDR3 length: 14 residues. Germline CDR1 and CDR2: SNHLY and FYNNEI. V was trimmed by 1 base and J by 9 bases, leaving 13 bases between them. CDR3 sequence reads: CASSEGTLTGPQHF. In DNA form, the CDR3 reads TGTGCCAGCAGTGAAGGTACCTTGACGGGGCCCCAGCATTTT.

The rearrangement joins TRBV29-1 to TRBJ2-7; D possibly corresponds to TRBD1 (7 bases). Looked up from germline, CDR1 is SQVTM and CDR2 is ANQGSEA. Between the trimmed V and J ends, which lost 6 bases and 9 bases, there was a span of 27 bases. The CDR3 runs 15 residues. CDR3 sequence: CSVPARDSGSGGQYF. For the CDR3, the DNA is TGCAGCGTCCCAGCGCGGGACAGTGGGTCAGGCGGGCAGTACTTC.

This clone was seen a single time. This sequence joins TRBV7-6 and TRBJ2-7; D may be TRBD1 (6 bases). This CDR3 contains 10 residues. The germline CDR1 and CDR2 sequences are SGHVS and FNYEAQ. The V and J ends lost 8 bases and 6 bases respectively, with 8 bases between them. CDR3: CASAGAEQYF. The CDR3 DNA reads as TGTGCCAGCGCAGGGGCCGAGCAGTACTTC.

This sequence joins TRBV2 and TRBJ1-2; D gene uncertain. The CDR3 contains 13 residues. CDR1 and CDR2 (germline): SNHLY, FYNNEI. V dropped 0 bases and J dropped 4 bases, with 6 bases sitting between them. The CDR3 DNA reads TGTGCCAGCAGTGAAGCCGGCGGCTATGGCTACACCTTC. It translates to CASSEAGGYGYTF.